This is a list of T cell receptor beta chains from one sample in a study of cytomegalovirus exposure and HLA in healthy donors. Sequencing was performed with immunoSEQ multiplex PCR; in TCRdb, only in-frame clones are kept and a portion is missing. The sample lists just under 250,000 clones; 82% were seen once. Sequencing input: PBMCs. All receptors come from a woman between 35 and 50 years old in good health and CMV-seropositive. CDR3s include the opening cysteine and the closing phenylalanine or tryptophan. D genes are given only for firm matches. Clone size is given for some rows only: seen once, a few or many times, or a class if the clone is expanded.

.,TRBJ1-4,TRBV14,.,TGTGCCAGCAGCCATCAGATACGGGGGGCGAATGAAAAACTGTTTTTT,CASSHQIRGANEKLFF
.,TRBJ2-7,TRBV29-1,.,TGCAGCGTTCACGTTCAGGAGGACTACGAGCAGTACTTC,CSVHVQEDYEQYF
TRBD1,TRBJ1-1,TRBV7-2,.,TGTGCCAGCAGCAGGGGGCGTCGCACTGAAGCTTTCTTT,CASSRGRRTEAFF
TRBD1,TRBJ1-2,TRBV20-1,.,TGCAGTGCTTCCCAGGGGGCGGGCTACACCTTC,CSASQGAGYTF
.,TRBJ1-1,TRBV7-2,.,TGTGCCAGCAGAACGACAGCCGGGTTCACTGAAGCTTTCTTT,CASRTTAGFTEAFF
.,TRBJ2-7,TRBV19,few,TGTGCCAGTAGTATGGGGAGACAGGTGAGCTACGAGCAGTACTTC,CASSMGRQVSYEQYF
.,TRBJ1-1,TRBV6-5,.,TGTGCCAGCAGTTACCACGGGCAGGGCCGAAACACTGAAGCTTTCTTT,CASSYHGQGRNTEAFF
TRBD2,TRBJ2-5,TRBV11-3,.,TGTGCCAGCAGCTTAGGGACTAGTTCGCAAGAGACCCAGTACTTC,CASSLGTSSQETQYF
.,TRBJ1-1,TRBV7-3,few,TGTGCCAGCAGCTCGGTAGCTGAAGCTTTCTTT,CASSSVAEAFF
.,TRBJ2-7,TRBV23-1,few,TGCGCCAGCAGTCAACCCCGCTACAGGGTGAGGTTCTACGAGCAGTACTTC,CASSQPRYRVRFYEQYF
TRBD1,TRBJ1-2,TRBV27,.,TGTGCCAGCAGTTCCGGGACAGGGGTTTTTGCTAACTATGGCTACACCTTC,CASSSGTGVFANYGYTF
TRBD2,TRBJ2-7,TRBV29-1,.,TGCAGCGTTGGGACTAGCGGTGGCTCCTACGAGCAGTACTTC,CSVGTSGGSYEQYF
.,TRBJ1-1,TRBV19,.,TGTGCCAGTAGTGTTGGGACATTTGTCTTGAACACTGAAGCTTTCTTT,CASSVGTFVLNTEAFF
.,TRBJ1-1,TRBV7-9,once,TGTGCCAGCAGCTTAGAACAGGGTGAAGCTTTCTTT,CASSLEQGEAFF
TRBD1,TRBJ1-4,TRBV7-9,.,TGTGCCAGCAGCTTCGGGACAGGGTGGGACGGTGAAAAACTGTTTTTT,CASSFGTGWDGEKLFF
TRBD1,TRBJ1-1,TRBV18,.,TGTGCCAGCTCACCAGACGCCGGGACAGCCTCGGAAGCTTTCTTT,CASSPDAGTASEAFF